A single sample is the source of the 14 T cell receptor beta chains below, sequenced in a study of shared T cell receptors in the human thymus. The table came from immunoSEQ multiplex PCR; TCRdb's copy has only in-frame clones and leaves some out. The table includes 540,000 or so clones, 70% to 80% detected once. The data were also submitted as part of a second study, on human thymus T cells.

The sequenced sample was thymocytes. The receptors were gathered from a boy younger than two with a congenital heart defect.

This chain connects TRBV10-3 to TRBJ1-1; a possible D gene is TRBD1 (6 bases). Trimming pared 10 bases from V and 1 base from J, leaving 13 bases between. The CDR3 length is 13 residues. Germline assignment: CDR1 ENHRY and CDR2 SYGVKD. The CDR3 here is CATFSGQNTEAFF. CDR3 DNA sequence: TGTGCCACCTTTTCGGGACAGAACACTGAAGCTTTCTTT.

The chain has TRBV4-3 and TRBJ2-2, with 7 bases matching TRBD1. Germline-derived CDR1 and CDR2 are LGHNA and YSLEER. The CDR3 is 18 residues long. The V and J ends lost 1 base and 6 bases, in that order; junction bases with no gene match: 14. The CDR3 here is CASSQALAPGQPAGELFF. As DNA, the CDR3 is TGCGCCAGCAGCCAAGCTCTTGCCCCGGGACAGCCGGCCGGGGAGCTGTTTTTT.

V is TRBV5-5 and J is TRBJ2-7; 8 bases line up with TRBD1. J was trimmed by 11 bases and V by 1 base; bases with no gene match: 5. The CDR3 totals 12 residues. CDR1 and CDR2 (germline): SGHKS, YYEKEE (reference sequence). The CDR3 sequence: CASSLTDREEYF. CDR3 in DNA: TGTGCCAGCAGCTTGACGGACAGGGAGGAGTACTTC.

The V call is TRBV15, the J call TRBJ2-5; 12 bases map to TRBD2. From germline, CDR1 is LNHNV and CDR2 YYDKDF (reference sequence). The CDR3 loop spans 17 amino acids. The J segment lost 3 bases and the V segment lost 2 bases, leaving 7 bases of the junction unmatched. In nucleotides, the CDR3 is TGTGCCACCAGCAGAAAGAGGACTAGCGGGGATAAAGAGACCCAGTACTTC. Its translation is CATSRKRTSGDKETQYF.

The rearrangement joins TRBV7-2 to TRBJ2-1; D might be TRBD2 (6 bases). There are 15 residues in the CDR3. V was pared by 5 bases and J by 5 bases, with 16 bases between. Germline V CDR1 and CDR2: SGHTA, FQGNSA. DNA of the CDR3: TGTGCCAGCAGCGCGGGACTTTCCCGGGACAATGAGCAGTTCTTC. As protein: CASSAGLSRDNEQFF.

J is TRBJ1-1 and V is TRBV7-9, with 9 bases fitting TRBD1. This CDR3 has 15 residues. Trimming at V came to 6 bases and at J to 6 bases, leaving 11 bases not matched to a gene. Germline loops: CDR1 SEHNR, CDR2 FQNEAQ (reference sequence). The chain's CDR3 is CASRPTGTGSSEAFF. CDR3 nucleotides: TGTGCCAGCAGGCCGACCGGGACAGGGAGCTCTGAAGCTTTCTTT.

This clone was detected only a few times. The chain joins TRBV5-4 to TRBJ1-1; D uncertain. CDR3 length: 15 amino acids. The V end was cut by 0 bases, the J end by 1 base, with 10 bases between. Germline CDR1 reads SGHNT; CDR2 reads YYREEE (reference sequence). The CDR3 reads CASSLVEAQNTEAFF. DNA of the CDR3: TGTGCCAGCAGCTTGGTGGAGGCCCAGAACACTGAAGCTTTCTTT.

The CDR3 coding sequence is TGTGCCAGCAGGCTCGGGGGGGGTGATACCTACGAGCAGTACTTC. Translated, it gives CASRLGGGDTYEQYF. The chain combines TRBV28 with TRBJ2-7; 8 nucleotides match TRBD2. In germline, CDR1 is MDHEN, CDR2 SYDVKM. CDR3 size: 15 residues. The trim removed 6 bases at V and 2 bases at J, leaving 9 bases unmatched.

The V call is TRBV4-1, the J call TRBJ1-1; D is unresolved. The CDR3 is 15 residues long. Trimming stripped 1 base from V and 3 bases from J, with 12 bases between. Germline V lookup: CDR1 MGHRA, CDR2 YSYEKL. Here the CDR3 reads CASSQVTGGDTEAFF. The CDR3 DNA sequence: TGCGCCAGCAGCCAAGTGACGGGAGGTGACACTGAAGCTTTCTTT.

This clone showed up just a few times. This chain uses TRBV4-3 with TRBJ2-2; tentative D call: TRBD1 (5 bases). The CDR3 sequence is 13 residues long. V was trimmed by 0 bases and J by 7 bases, leaving 6 bases between them. CDR1 is LGHNA, CDR2 YSLEER, per germline. DNA for the CDR3: TGCGCCAGCAGCCAAGACAGGGACGGGGAGCTGTTTTTT. Its translation: CASSQDRDGELFF.

This clone was seen just once. The chain is built from TRBV28 and TRBJ2-5; 7 nucleotides align to TRBD1. Germline CDR1 and CDR2: MDHEN and SYDVKM. CDR3 size: 14 residues. The V segment lost 6 bases and the J segment 7 bases; nucleotides outside the gene matches: 11. The CDR3, as DNA: TGTGCCAGCAGGACCCACAGGGGCCGGCGGACCCAGTACTTC. Its translation: CASRTHRGRRTQYF.

This sequence joins TRBV7-9 and TRBJ2-5, with D uncertain. V lost 8 bases, J lost 4 bases, and 5 bases lay in between. Germline CDR1 SEHNR, CDR2 FQNEAQ (reference sequence). The CDR3 is 10 amino acids. This CDR3 reads CASGRETQYF. The CDR3 region has the DNA TGTGCCAGCGGCAGAGAGACCCAGTACTTC.

J is TRBJ2-7 and V is TRBV10-3, with a weak D call TRBD2 (6 bases). CDR3 length: 17 residues. V lost 3 bases and J 3 bases, leaving 21 bases between the germline ends. CDR1 and CDR2 from the germline V gene are ENHRY and SYGVKD. The chain's CDR3 is CAISDRPEGCRDYEQYF. The CDR3 DNA reads TGTGCCATCAGTGACCGTCCGGAGGGATGTCGTGACTACGAGCAGTACTTC.

Of note for this clone: The same CDR3 also results from other DNA sequences found in this sample. The V gene is TRBV19, the J gene TRBJ1-1; 7 nucleotides align to TRBD1. CDR3 size: 12 residues. Trimming at V came to 5 bases and at J to 4 bases, leaving 1 base not matched to a gene. CDR1 and CDR2 (germline): LNHDA, SQIVND (reference sequence). In DNA, the CDR3 is TGTGCCAGTAGTCCAGGGGGCACTGAAGCTTTCTTT. Translating it yields CASSPGGTEAFF.